A single sample gave rise to the 25 T cell receptor beta chains below, sequenced in a study of blood T cell repertoires in COVID-19. Assay: immunoSEQ multiplex PCR; the TCRdb copy retains only in-frame clones and omits some. The sample has about 200,000 clones; approximately 86% are singletons. The specimen was PBMCs or T cells enriched from blood (not recorded which). The receptors here all came from a middle-aged woman with acute COVID-19.

The chain is built from TRBV28 and TRBJ2-5; 15 bases are a match to TRBD2. After removal of 8 bases from V and 5 bases from J, the junction contained 9 bases not matched to a gene. This CDR3 is built from 16 residues. Germline CDR1 reads MDHEN; CDR2 reads SYDVKM. CDR3 nucleotide sequence: TGTGCCAGCGGGACTAGCGGGAGGTATGGTTCGGAGACCCAGTACTTC. Translating it yields CASGTSGRYGSETQYF.

V and J are TRBV19 and TRBJ2-1; D is ambiguous. The CDR3 totals 14 residues. Germline CDR1 is LNHDA and CDR2 is SQIVND (reference sequence). V shed 0 bases and J shed 7 bases, with 10 bases lying between them. The CDR3 nucleotides are TGTGCCAGTAGTATAGAGTCGCTACCTAATGAGCAGTTCTTC. Translated: CASSIESLPNEQFF.

V and J are TRBV4-3 and TRBJ2-2; D unresolved. Germline CDR1 LGHNA, CDR2 YSLEER. The CDR3 extends over 17 amino acids. V was cut by 4 bases and J by 2 bases, with 17 bases left in between. The CDR3 loop is CASSLYHSLINTGELFF. CDR3 nucleotides: TGCGCCAGCAGCCTATACCACTCGCTAATAAACACCGGGGAGCTGTTTTTT.

This rearrangement joins TRBV10-3 to TRBJ1-1; TRBD1 matches 8 bases. With V trimmed by 10 bases and J by 3 bases, 7 bases remained unmatched. Per germline, CDR1 ENHRY and CDR2 SYGVKD. The CDR3 spans 13 residues. Here the CDR3 reads CATRQGRDTEAFF. The DNA of the CDR3 is TGTGCCACAAGACAGGGGAGAGACACTGAAGCTTTCTTT.

V and J are TRBV28 and TRBJ2-7; a weak D match, TRBD2 (5 bases). Trimming left V 7 bases short and J 0 bases short, with 19 bases between. CDR1 and CDR2 from the germline V gene are MDHEN and SYDVKM. The CDR3 loop spans 16 amino acids. DNA of the CDR3: TGTGCCAGCACCCCAGTGCGGGCGTCGGGCTCCTACGAGCAGTACTTC. Translating gives CASTPVRASGSYEQYF. Full variable domain (missing parts from reference TRBV28 and TRBJ2-7): DVKVTQSSRYLVKRTGEKVFLECVQDMDHENMFWYRQDPGLGLRLIYFSYDVKMKEKGDIPEGYSVSREKKERFSLILESASTNQTSMYLCASTPVRASGSYEQYFGPGTRLTVT.

V and J are TRBV6-2 or TRBV6-3 and TRBJ1-1; possible D gene TRBD1, 6 bases. Deletions cut 2 bases from V and 3 bases from J, with 10 bases between. Germline V gene sequence: CDR1 MNHEY, CDR2 SVGEGT. The CDR3 contains 14 residues. CDR3 DNA: TGTGCCAGCAGTTACGGGGGGGCACACACTGAAGCTTTCTTT. Translated: CASSYGGAHTEAFF.

In DNA form, the CDR3 reads TGTGCCACCAGTGATTCGGGACAGCGCTACGAGCAGTACTTC. Residues: CATSDSGQRYEQYF. The rearrangement links TRBV24-1 to TRBJ2-7, with 7 bases matching TRBD1. Germline V gives CDR1 KGHDR, CDR2 SFDVKD. The trim removed 2 bases at V and 3 bases at J, leaving 3 bases unmatched. This CDR3 comprises 14 residues.

V gene TRBV14 combines with J gene TRBJ2-5; D is unresolved. V dropped 3 bases and J dropped 2 bases, with 19 bases sitting between them. Germline CDR1 SGHDN, CDR2 FVKESK. CDR3 length: 17 amino acids. CDR3 region: CASSQRPLIMVQETQYF. As DNA, the CDR3 is TGTGCCAGCAGCCAGCGTCCGCTAATTATGGTGCAAGAGACCCAGTACTTC.

Only one count was recorded for this clone. V gene TRBV28 combines with J gene TRBJ1-6; perhaps TRBD1 as D (6 bases). Trimming removed 3 bases from V and 7 bases from J, with 10 bases in between. The germline V gene encodes CDR1 MDHEN and CDR2 SYDVKM. The CDR3 spans 14 residues. The CDR3 DNA follows: TGTGCCAGCAGTTTGCAGGGGCGGAATTCACCCCTCCACTTT. Translating it yields CASSLQGRNSPLHF.

The rearrangement joins TRBV6-2 or TRBV6-3 to TRBJ1-4; TRBD1 might be the D (5 bases). The germline V gene encodes CDR1 MNHEY and CDR2 SVGEGT. Trimming cost V 5 bases and J 3 bases, with 10 bases left between them. CDR3 length: 14 residues. The CDR3 DNA is TGTGCCAGCAGTCAAGGGGTCGCTAATGAAAAACTGTTTTTT. Amino acids: CASSQGVANEKLFF.

The V and J genes are TRBV3-1 (or the pseudogene TRBV3-2) and TRBJ2-6; 7 positions match TRBD2. Germline CDR1 LGHDT, CDR2 YNNKEL (reference sequence). Losses at the gene ends were 0 bases for V and 3 bases for J; bases not matched to a gene: 2. This CDR3 has 16 amino acids. CDR3 amino acids: CASSQEAGRGANVLTF. CDR3 coding DNA: TGTGCCAGCAGCCAAGAAGCGGGGCGTGGGGCCAACGTCCTGACTTTC.

This rearrangement joins TRBV28 to TRBJ2-6, with a weak D call TRBD1 (5 bases). The CDR3 is 20 amino acids. CDR1 MDHEN and CDR2 SYDVKM come from the germline V gene. Trimming stripped 5 bases from V and 0 bases from J, with 23 bases between. CDR3 loop: CASSPRNQGILFSGANVLTF. In DNA, the CDR3 is TGTGCCAGCAGTCCCCGCAACCAGGGTATCCTTTTCTCTGGGGCCAACGTCCTGACTTTC.

The chain couples TRBV11-2 to TRBJ1-6, with D possibly matching TRBD1 (6 bases). The CDR3 runs to 16 residues. Germline V lookup: CDR1 SGHAT, CDR2 FQNNGV. V shed 3 bases and J shed 8 bases, with 17 bases lying between them. The CDR3 sequence is CASSFLGAGRYSPLHF. The DNA of the CDR3 is TGTGCCAGCAGCTTTTTGGGGGCAGGGCGATATTCACCCCTCCACTTT.

The chain has TRBV19 and TRBJ2-4; a weak D match, TRBD2 (6 bases). The V gene's germline CDR1 is LNHDA and CDR2 SQIVND (reference sequence). V was clipped by 4 bases and J by 4 bases, with 14 bases between them. This CDR3 contains 15 residues. CDR3 amino acids: CASSNSGLVKNIQYF. CDR3 DNA sequence: TGTGCCAGTAGTAACTCGGGACTGGTAAAAAACATTCAGTACTTC. Full variable domain (remainder filled in from reference TRBV19 and TRBJ2-4): DGGITQSPKYLFRKEGQNVTLSCEQNLNHDAMYWYRQDPGQGLRLIYYSQIVNDFQKGDIAEGYSVSREKKESFPLTVTSAQKNPTAFYLCASSNSGLVKNIQYFGAGTRLSVL.

The rearrangement links TRBV5-6 to TRBJ2-3; 9 nucleotides match TRBD2. From germline, CDR1 is SGHDT and CDR2 YYEEEE. The ends lost 4 bases at V and 1 base at J; junction bases unmatched: 7. This CDR3 comprises 16 residues. Here the CDR3 DNA reads TGTGCCAGCAGCCGGGTTAGCGGGAGAGGCACAGATACGCAGTATTTT. Its translation is CASSRVSGRGTDTQYF. Full variable domain (missing parts from reference TRBV5-6 and TRBJ2-3): DAGVTQSPTHLIKTRGQQVTLRCSPKSGHDTVSWYQQALGQGPQFIFQYYEEEERQRGNFPDRFSGHQFPNYSSELNVNALLLGDSALYLCASSRVSGRGTDTQYFGPGTRLTVL.

This clone was picked up one time. The rearrangement links TRBV3-1 (or the pseudogene TRBV3-2) to TRBJ2-7; 7 nucleotides line up with TRBD1. The CDR3 runs 15 residues. The V and J ends lost 1 base and 7 bases, in that order; junction bases with no gene match: 10. Germline CDR1 reads LGHDT; CDR2 reads YNNKEL (reference sequence). CDR3 nucleotide sequence: TGTGCCAGCAGCCAAGGCACAGGGGTCCGTGGAGAGCAGTACTTC. As protein: CASSQGTGVRGEQYF.

In its sample, this clone was seen once. CDR3 bases: TGTGCCAGCAGCCCTTACCGGGACAGGGGATGGAACACTGAAGCTTTCTTT. This sequence encodes CASSPYRDRGWNTEAFF. The V and J genes are TRBV27 and TRBJ1-1; 10 bases match TRBD1. V gave up 6 bases and J gave up 1 base; unmatched junction bases: 11. The germline CDR1 and CDR2 sequences are MNHEY and SMNVEV (reference sequence). The CDR3 contains 17 residues.

This clone was picked up a small number of times. The chain uses TRBV7-9 and TRBJ2-1, with TRBD1 matching 9 bases. This CDR3 comprises 15 residues. Trimming removed 2 bases from V and 7 bases from J; junction bases left unmatched: 6. Germline values: CDR1 SEHNR, CDR2 FQNEAQ (reference sequence). The CDR3: CASSLNRGLGNEQFF. CDR3 nucleotide sequence: TGTGCCAGCAGCTTAAACAGGGGGCTAGGGAATGAGCAGTTCTTC.

The rearrangement joins TRBV19 to TRBJ2-3; a possible D gene is TRBD2 (7 bases). Germline-derived CDR1 and CDR2 are LNHDA and SQIVND (reference sequence). There are 16 residues in the CDR3. Trimming removed 5 bases from V and 3 bases from J, with 18 bases in between. The CDR3 sequence: CASSPRGGAATDTQYF. As DNA, the CDR3 is TGTGCCAGTAGTCCCCGTGGGGGGGCCGCGACAGATACGCAGTATTTT.

A single count supports this clone. This chain links TRBV7-2 with TRBJ2-1; 9 bases agree with TRBD1. V shed 1 base and J 3 bases; nucleotides not matched to a gene: 4. The CDR3 runs to 16 residues. Germline assignment: CDR1 SGHTA and CDR2 FQGNSA. The CDR3 protein is CASSLDGTGFYNEQFF. The CDR3 coding sequence is TGTGCCAGCAGCTTAGATGGGACAGGGTTCTACAATGAGCAGTTCTTC.

This clone has only a few counts. V and J are TRBV19 and TRBJ2-5; D remains unclear. The CDR3 contains 18 residues. The germline V gene encodes CDR1 LNHDA and CDR2 SQIVND (reference sequence). The V end lost 3 bases, the J end lost 2 bases, and 22 bases lay between the germline ends. The CDR3 DNA is TGTGCCAGTAGTATCTGGGCTACCAAAGGTTACCAACAAGAGACCCAGTACTTC. This sequence encodes CASSIWATKGYQQETQYF.

This chain connects TRBV6-5 to TRBJ1-3; TRBD1 matches 7 bases. V trimming: 5 bases; J trimming: 3 bases; junction bases outside the gene matches: 7. The CDR3 runs to 15 residues. CDR1 and CDR2 from the germline V gene are MNHEY and SVGAGI. Here the CDR3 DNA reads TGTGCCAGCAGTCGAACAGGGGTTGGTGGAAACACCATATATTTT. Amino acid sequence: CASSRTGVGGNTIYF.

The chain recombines TRBV15 with TRBJ2-1, with TRBD1 matching over 7 bases. The CDR3 covers 15 residues. After removal of 7 bases from V and 8 bases from J, the junction contained 14 bases not matched to a gene. Germline V gene sequence: CDR1 LNHNV, CDR2 YYDKDF (reference sequence). DNA of the CDR3: TGTGCCACCACCGAAAAATTATACAGGGGCGATGAGCAGTTCTTC. It yields the protein CATTEKLYRGDEQFF.

This clone was observed a handful of times. The V gene is TRBV28, the J gene TRBJ2-4, with 8 nucleotides matching TRBD1. Germline V lookup: CDR1 MDHEN, CDR2 SYDVKM. This CDR3 has 12 residues. V shed 10 bases and J 9 bases; nucleotides not matched to a gene: 8. CDR3 coding DNA: TGTGCCACCCTTTCAGGGGGCAGCATTCAGTACTTC. It encodes CATLSGGSIQYF.

The CDR3 region has the DNA TGTGCCAGCAGTACCCTAGCGGGTAGGAGCACAGATACGCAGTATTTT. This codes for CASSTLAGRSTDTQYF. This chain connects TRBV28 to TRBJ2-3; the match to TRBD2 covers 8 bases. V lost 5 bases and J lost 0; bases outside the gene matches: 7. CDR3 length: 16 amino acids. Germline loops: CDR1 MDHEN, CDR2 SYDVKM.